This T cell receptor beta chain was found in a study of identical twins. This clonotype was counted ten times or more. One entry per CDR3 protein results from TCRdb running MiXCR on the 5' RACE reads. The table has roughly 490,000 distinct CDR3 sequences, roughly 13% seen once. This same sample was also taken into another study, of yellow fever vaccine responses in identical twins.

This TCR came from a woman between 18 and 30 years old in good health. Material for sequencing was CD4+ T cells sorted from blood.

This chain's CDR3 is CATSDLGTGEETQYF. In DNA form, the CDR3 reads TGTGCCACCAGTGATTTAGGGACAGGGGAAGAGACCCAGTACTTC. The chain employs TRBV24-1 and TRBJ2-5; TRBD1 matches at 10 bases. This CDR3 comprises 15 residues. V shed 1 base, J shed 3 bases, and the junction held 1 base outside the gene matches. CDR1 is KGHDR, CDR2 SFDVKD, per germline.